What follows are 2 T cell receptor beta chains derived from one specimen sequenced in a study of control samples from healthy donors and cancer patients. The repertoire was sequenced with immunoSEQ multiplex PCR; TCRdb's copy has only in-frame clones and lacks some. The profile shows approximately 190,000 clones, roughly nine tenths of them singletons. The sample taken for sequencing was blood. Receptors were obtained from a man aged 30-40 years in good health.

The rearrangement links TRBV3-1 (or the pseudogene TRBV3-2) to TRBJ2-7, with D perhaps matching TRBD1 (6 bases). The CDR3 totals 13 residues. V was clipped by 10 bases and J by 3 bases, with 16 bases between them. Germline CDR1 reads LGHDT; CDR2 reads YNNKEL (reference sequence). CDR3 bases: TGTGCCACCCAACAACAGGGACGCTACGAGCAGTACTTC. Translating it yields CATQQQGRYEQYF.

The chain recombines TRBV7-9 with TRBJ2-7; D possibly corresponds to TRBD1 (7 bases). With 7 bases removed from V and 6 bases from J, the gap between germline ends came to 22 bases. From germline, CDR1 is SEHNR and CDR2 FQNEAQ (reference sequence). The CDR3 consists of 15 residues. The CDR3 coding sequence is TGTGCCAGCACGACAAGGGCAGGGGGGCAAGGCGAGCAGTACTTC. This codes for CASTTRAGGQGEQYF.